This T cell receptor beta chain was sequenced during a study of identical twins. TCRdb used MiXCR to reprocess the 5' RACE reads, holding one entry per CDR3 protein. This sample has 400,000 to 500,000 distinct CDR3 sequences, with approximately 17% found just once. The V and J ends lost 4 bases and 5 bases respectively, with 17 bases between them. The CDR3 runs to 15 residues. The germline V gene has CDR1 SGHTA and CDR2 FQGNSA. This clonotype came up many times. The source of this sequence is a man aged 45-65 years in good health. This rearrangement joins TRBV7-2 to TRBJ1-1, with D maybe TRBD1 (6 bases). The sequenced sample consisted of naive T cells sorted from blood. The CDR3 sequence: CASSYKQGYGTEAFF. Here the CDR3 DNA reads TGTGCCAGCAGCTACAAACAGGGATATGGGACTGAAGCTTTCTTT.